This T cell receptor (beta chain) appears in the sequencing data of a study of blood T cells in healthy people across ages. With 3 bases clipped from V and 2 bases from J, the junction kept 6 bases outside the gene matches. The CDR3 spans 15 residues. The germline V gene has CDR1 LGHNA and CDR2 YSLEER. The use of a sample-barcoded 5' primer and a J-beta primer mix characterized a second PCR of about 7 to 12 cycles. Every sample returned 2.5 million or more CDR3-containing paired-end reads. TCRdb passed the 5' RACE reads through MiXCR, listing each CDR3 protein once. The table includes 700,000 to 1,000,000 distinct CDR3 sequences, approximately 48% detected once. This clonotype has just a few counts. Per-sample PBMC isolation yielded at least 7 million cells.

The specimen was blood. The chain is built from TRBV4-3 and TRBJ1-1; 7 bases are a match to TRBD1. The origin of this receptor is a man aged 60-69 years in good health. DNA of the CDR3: TGCGCCAGCAGCCATGATGGACAGGCCAACACTGAAGCTTTCTTT. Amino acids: CASSHDGQANTEAFF.